The present T cell receptor (beta chain) was sequenced within a study of cytomegalovirus exposure and HLA in healthy donors. Across the whole study: Falling in the Caucasian-associated ancestry cluster were 81% of 398 genotyped donors. Study-level results: Whilst most TCR sequences proved rare, a subset of public TCRs occurred across many donors.

The V gene end was trimmed by 10 bases and the J gene end by 5 bases; junction bases not matched to a gene: 15. The CDR3 loop spans 15 amino acids. Germline V gene lookup returns CDR1 SGHVS and CDR2 FNYEAQ. The PCR made use of 60 Vbeta and 13 Jbeta primers. Some clones are missing from TCRdb's copy, which holds only in-frame ones; the method was immunoSEQ multiplex PCR. The data hold around 78,000 clones, with 70% to 85% observed a single time. This clone turned up a few times. What it recognizes is unknown. This chain uses TRBV7-6 with TRBJ2-3, with 7 bases lining up with TRBD2. The sequenced material came from PBMCs. This TCR was sampled from a woman aged 50 to 60 in good health and CMV-seronegative. The CDR3, as DNA: TGTGCCATCTCGCCGGCTAGCGGCAAAATAGATACGCAGTATTTT. Translating gives CAISPASGKIDTQYF.